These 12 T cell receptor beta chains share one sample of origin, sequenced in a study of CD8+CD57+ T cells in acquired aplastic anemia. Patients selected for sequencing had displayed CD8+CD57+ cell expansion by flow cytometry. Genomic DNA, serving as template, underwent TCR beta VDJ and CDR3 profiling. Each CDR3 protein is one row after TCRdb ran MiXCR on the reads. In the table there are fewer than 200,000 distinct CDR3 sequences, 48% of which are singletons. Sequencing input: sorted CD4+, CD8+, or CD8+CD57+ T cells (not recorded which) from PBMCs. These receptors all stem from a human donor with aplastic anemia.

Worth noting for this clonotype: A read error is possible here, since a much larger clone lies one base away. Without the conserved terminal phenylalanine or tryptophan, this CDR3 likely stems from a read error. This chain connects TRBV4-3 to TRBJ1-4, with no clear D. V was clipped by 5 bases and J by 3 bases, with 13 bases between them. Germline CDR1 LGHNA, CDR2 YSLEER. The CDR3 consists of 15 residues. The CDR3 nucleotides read TGCGCCAGCAGCGTATCGGGGTTGGCTAATGAAAAACTGTTTCTT. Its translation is CASSVSGLANEKLFL.

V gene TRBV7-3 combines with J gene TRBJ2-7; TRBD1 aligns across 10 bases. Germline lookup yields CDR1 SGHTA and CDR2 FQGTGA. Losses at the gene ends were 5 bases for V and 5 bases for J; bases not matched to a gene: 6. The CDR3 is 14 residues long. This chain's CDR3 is CASSPTGGWHEQYF. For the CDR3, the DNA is TGTGCCAGCAGCCCGACAGGGGGCTGGCACGAGCAGTACTTC.

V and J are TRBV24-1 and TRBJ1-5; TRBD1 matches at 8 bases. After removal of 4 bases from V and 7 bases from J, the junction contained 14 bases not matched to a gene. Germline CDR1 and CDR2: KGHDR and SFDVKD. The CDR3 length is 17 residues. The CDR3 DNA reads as TGTGCCACCAGTGACACTACCGGGACAGGACTCAGGCAGCCCCAGCATTTT. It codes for CATSDTTGTGLRQPQHF.

The CDR3 nucleotides read TGCAGTGCTCTTCTTTCTAGGACTAGCGGGGTCACAGATACGCAGTATTTT. Amino acids: CSALLSRTSGVTDTQYF. The V and J genes are TRBV20-1 and TRBJ2-3; 12 bases agree with TRBD2. V gave up 5 bases and J gave up 2 bases; unmatched junction bases: 11. The germline CDR1 and CDR2 sequences are DFQATT and SNEGSKA (reference sequence). This CDR3 contains 17 residues.

CDR3 amino acids: CSASQAGGTSEQFF. In DNA, the CDR3 is TGCAGTGCTAGCCAAGCGGGGGGGACCAGTGAGCAGTTCTTC. The V call is TRBV20-1, the J call TRBJ2-1; 10 bases are shared with TRBD2. From germline, CDR1 is DFQATT and CDR2 SNEGSKA (reference sequence). V lost 3 bases and J lost 9; bases outside the gene matches: 8. This CDR3 is 14 amino acids long.

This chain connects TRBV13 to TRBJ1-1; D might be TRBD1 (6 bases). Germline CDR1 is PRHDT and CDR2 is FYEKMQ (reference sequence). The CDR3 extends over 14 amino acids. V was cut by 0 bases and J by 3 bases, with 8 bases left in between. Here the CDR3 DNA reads TGTGCCAGCAGCTTAGGCAGGGGATACACTGAAGCTTTCTTT. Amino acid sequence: CASSLGRGYTEAFF.

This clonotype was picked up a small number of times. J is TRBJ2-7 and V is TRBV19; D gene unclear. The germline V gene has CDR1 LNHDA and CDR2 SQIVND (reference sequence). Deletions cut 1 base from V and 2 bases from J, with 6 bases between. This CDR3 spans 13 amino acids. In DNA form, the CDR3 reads TGTGCCAGTAGTATAGGGCAGCCCTACGAGCAGTACTTC. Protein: CASSIGQPYEQYF. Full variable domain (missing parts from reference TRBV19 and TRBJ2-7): DGGITQSPKYLFRKEGQNVTLSCEQNLNHDAMYWYRQDPGQGLRLIYYSQIVNDFQKGDIAEGYSVSREKKESFPLTVTSAQKNPTAFYLCASSIGQPYEQYFGPGTRLTVT.

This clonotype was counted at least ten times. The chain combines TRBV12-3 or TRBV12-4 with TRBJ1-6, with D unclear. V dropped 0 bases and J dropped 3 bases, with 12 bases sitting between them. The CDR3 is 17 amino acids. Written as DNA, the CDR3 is TGTGCCAGCAGTTTAGCTTCCCGGGAAAGCTATAATTCACCCCTCCACTTT. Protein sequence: CASSLASRESYNSPLHF.

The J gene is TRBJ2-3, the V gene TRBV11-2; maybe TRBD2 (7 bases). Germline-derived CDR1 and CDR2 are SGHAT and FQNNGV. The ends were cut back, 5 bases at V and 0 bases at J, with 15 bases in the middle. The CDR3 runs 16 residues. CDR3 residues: CASSLGGGGSTDTQYF. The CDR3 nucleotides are TGTGCCAGCAGCCTCGGGGGAGGGGGTAGCACAGATACGCAGTATTTT.

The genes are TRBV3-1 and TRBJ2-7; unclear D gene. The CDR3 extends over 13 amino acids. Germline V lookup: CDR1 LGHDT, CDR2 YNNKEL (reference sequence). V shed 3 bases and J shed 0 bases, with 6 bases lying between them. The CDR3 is CASSQAPSYEQYF. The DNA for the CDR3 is TGTGCCAGCAGCCAGGCCCCCTCCTACGAGCAGTACTTC.

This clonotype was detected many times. The CDR3 DNA is TGCAGTGTCCAGCGGCTAGCGGGAGTCGAGCAGTACTTC. As protein: CSVQRLAGVEQYF. The V gene is TRBV20-1, the J gene TRBJ2-7, with TRBD2 matching over 10 bases. Germline V gives CDR1 DFQATT, CDR2 SNEGSKA (reference sequence). The CDR3 is 13 amino acids. The ends lost 7 bases at V and 6 bases at J; junction bases unmatched: 9.

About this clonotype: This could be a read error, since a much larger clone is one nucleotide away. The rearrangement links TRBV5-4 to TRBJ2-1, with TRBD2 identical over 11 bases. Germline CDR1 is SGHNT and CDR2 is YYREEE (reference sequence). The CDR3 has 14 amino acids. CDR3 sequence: CASSLGSSGGSQLF. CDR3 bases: TGTGCCAGCAGCTTGGGTTCTAGCGGGGGGTCGCAGCTCTTC.